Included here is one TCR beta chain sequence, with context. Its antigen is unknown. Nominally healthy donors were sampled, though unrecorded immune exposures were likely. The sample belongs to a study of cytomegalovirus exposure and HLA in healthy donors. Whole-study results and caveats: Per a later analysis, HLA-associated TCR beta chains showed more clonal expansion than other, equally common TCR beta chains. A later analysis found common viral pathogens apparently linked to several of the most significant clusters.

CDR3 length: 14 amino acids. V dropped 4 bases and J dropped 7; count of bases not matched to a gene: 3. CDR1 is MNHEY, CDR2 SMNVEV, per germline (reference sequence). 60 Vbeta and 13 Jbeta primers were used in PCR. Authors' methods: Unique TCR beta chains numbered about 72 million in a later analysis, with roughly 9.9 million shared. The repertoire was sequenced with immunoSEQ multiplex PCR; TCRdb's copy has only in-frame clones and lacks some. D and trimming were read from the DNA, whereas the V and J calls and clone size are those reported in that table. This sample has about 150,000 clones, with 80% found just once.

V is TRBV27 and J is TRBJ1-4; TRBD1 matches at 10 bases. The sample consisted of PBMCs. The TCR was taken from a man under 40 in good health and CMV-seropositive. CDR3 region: CASSSRDRGEKLFF. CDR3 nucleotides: TGTGCCAGCAGTTCCCGGGACAGGGGTGAAAAACTGTTTTTT.